The clone carrying this TCR beta chain has a handful of counts. Its antigen is not identified. The CDR3 has 15 amino acids. V lost 6 bases and J 0 bases, leaving 11 bases between the germline ends. The V gene's germline CDR1 is SNHLY and CDR2 FYNNEI. Profiled with immunoSEQ multiplex PCR; TCRdb holds only in-frame clones, not every one. The sample records 150,000 or so clones, 70% to 90% being singletons. This specimen belongs to a study of T cell responses to AZD1222 COVID-19 vaccine. General study findings and limits: The number of AZD1222 recipients seropositive at baseline was only 5 to 7. Spike-specific TCR breadth and depth both grew after two AZD1222 doses. The donor group comprised mostly white British people and more females; the analysis possibly underestimated clonal diversity.

Sequencing used peripheral blood, obtained after recovery from COVID-19. The TCR sequence derives from an adult who had recovered from COVID-19. This rearrangement joins TRBV2 to TRBJ2-2; D is unresolved. CDR3: CASRGRSSNTGELFF. CDR3 bases: TGTGCCAGCAGGGGCCGGTCCTCGAACACCGGGGAGCTGTTTTTT.